One TCR beta chain is described in this entry. Sequencing was performed with immunoSEQ multiplex PCR; in TCRdb, only in-frame clones are kept and a portion is missing. Among about 270,000 clones, more than 65% were seen once, and the ten largest hold roughly 3.1%. This sample was included in a study of blood T cell repertoires in COVID-19. Study-level information: The origin of the acute and convalescent COVID-19 samples was the United States, Italy and Spain.

CDR1 and CDR2 from the germline V gene are SGHTA and FQGNSA. With 1 base removed from V and 1 base from J, the gap between germline ends came to 9 bases. The CDR3 runs 15 residues. The chain has TRBV7-2 and TRBJ2-3; a weak D match, TRBD2 (5 bases). The sample consisted of peripheral blood. This receptor was taken from a woman aged 18-29 years with acute or convalescent COVID-19. The CDR3 region is CASSLDGGRTDTQYF. CDR3 sequence (DNA): TGTGCCAGCAGCTTAGACGGCGGGCGCACAGATACGCAGTATTTT.